This is a list of T cell receptor beta chains from one sample in a study of T cells in Graves' hyperthyroidism and ophthalmopathy. TCRdb reprocessed the multiplex PCR reads via MiXCR and lists one record per CDR3 protein. This sample has roughly 200,000 distinct CDR3 sequences, with about 17% found just once. Input material: blood. Source of these receptors: a man aged 40-50 years with Graves' hyperthyroidism. CDR3s include the opening cysteine and the closing phenylalanine or tryptophan. D genes are given only for firm matches. Clone size is shown for a subset of rows, as once, few, many or a class of expanded clone.

CDR3 DNA: TGTGCCAGCAGTAGAACTTCCGGGACAGGGAACTATGGCTACACCTTC
CDR3 protein: CASSRTSGTGNYGYTF
V gene: TRBV27
J gene: TRBJ1-2
clone size: many
D gene: TRBD1

CDR3 DNA: TGCGCCAGCAGCTTAACACCGGCGGGGACTGAAGCTTTCTTT
CDR3 protein: CASSLTPAGTEAFF
V gene: TRBV5-1
J gene: TRBJ1-1
clone size: many
D gene: -

CDR3 DNA: TGTGCCAGCACCCCTGGGGACAGCTCCTACGAGCAGTACTTC
CDR3 protein: CASTPGDSSYEQYF
V gene: TRBV9
J gene: TRBJ2-7
clone size: -
D gene: TRBD1

CDR3 DNA: TGTGCCATCAGTGATTGGGGCGGGGGAGTCTACAATGAGCAGTTCTTC
CDR3 protein: CAISDWGGGVYNEQFF
V gene: TRBV10-3
J gene: TRBJ2-1
clone size: many
D gene: TRBD2

CDR3 DNA: TGTGCCAGCAGCTTCTACTACAGGGGCGAGCAGTTCTTC
CDR3 protein: CASSFYYRGEQFF
V gene: TRBV5-8
J gene: TRBJ2-1
clone size: few
D gene: TRBD1

CDR3 DNA: TGCAGTGCTGGGGGGGGCAGTTTTATCTCCGGGGAGCTGTTTTTT
CDR3 protein: CSAGGGSFISGELFF
V gene: TRBV20-1
J gene: TRBJ2-2
clone size: many
D gene: -

CDR3 DNA: TGTGCCAGTAGTCCCGGTAGCGGGGGCAATCAGCCCCAGCATTTT
CDR3 protein: CASSPGSGGNQPQHF
V gene: TRBV19
J gene: TRBJ1-5
clone size: few
D gene: -

CDR3 DNA: TGTGCCAGCCGCTCTGGGGCCAACGTCCTGACTTTC
CDR3 protein: CASRSGANVLTF
V gene: TRBV7-6
J gene: TRBJ2-6
clone size: -
D gene: -

CDR3 DNA: TGTGCCAGCAGTGATCGGACAGGGAGCGATGAGCAGTTCTTC
CDR3 protein: CASSDRTGSDEQFF
V gene: TRBV2
J gene: TRBJ2-1
clone size: many
D gene: TRBD1

CDR3 DNA: TGTGCCAGCAGTGAGCGGGGGGGCTCCTACGAGCAGTACTTC
CDR3 protein: CASSERGGSYEQYF
V gene: TRBV27
J gene: TRBJ2-7
clone size: many
D gene: TRBD2

CDR3 DNA: TGTGCCAGCAGTGATAGCAACCCGAACACCGGGGAGCTGTTTTTT
CDR3 protein: CASSDSNPNTGELFF
V gene: TRBV6-1
J gene: TRBJ2-2
clone size: many
D gene: -

CDR3 DNA: TGTGCCAGCAGTTCGGGACAGAACGAGCAGTACTTC
CDR3 protein: CASSSGQNEQYF
V gene: TRBV27
J gene: TRBJ2-7
clone size: many
D gene: TRBD1

CDR3 DNA: TGTGCCAGCAGTTTATGGGATGGAGGGGCCTACGAGCAGTACTTC
CDR3 protein: CASSLWDGGAYEQYF
V gene: TRBV28
J gene: TRBJ2-7
clone size: -
D gene: -

CDR3 DNA: TGTGCCAGCAGTTACTCAGCGATTGAGGGGGCAGGTGAAGCTTTCTTT
CDR3 protein: CASSYSAIEGAGEAFF
V gene: TRBV6-2/TRBV6-3
J gene: TRBJ1-1
clone size: many
D gene: TRBD1

CDR3 DNA: TGTGCCAGCTCCCCCTCCGGGAGGGATACGCAGTATTTT
CDR3 protein: CASSPSGRDTQYF
V gene: TRBV18
J gene: TRBJ2-3
clone size: many
D gene: TRBD2

CDR3 DNA: TGCTGTAGCTCGAGGGGGCAGCACACTGAAGCTTTCTTT
CDR3 protein: CCSSRGQHTEAFF
V gene: TRBV20-1
J gene: TRBJ1-1
clone size: many
D gene: TRBD1

CDR3 DNA: TGTGCCATATCGACAGGGCTCACCGGGGAGCTGTTTTTT
CDR3 protein: CAISTGLTGELFF
V gene: TRBV10-3
J gene: TRBJ2-2
clone size: -
D gene: TRBD1

CDR3 DNA: TGCGCCAGCAGCTGGGGACAGGGCAATCAGCCCCAGCATTTT
CDR3 protein: CASSWGQGNQPQHF
V gene: TRBV5-1
J gene: TRBJ1-5
clone size: many
D gene: TRBD1

CDR3 DNA: TGTGCCACCAGTGCAGGGTTGGGCACTGAAGCTTTCTTT
CDR3 protein: CATSAGLGTEAFF
V gene: TRBV24-1
J gene: TRBJ1-1
clone size: -
D gene: -

CDR3 DNA: TGTGCCAGCAGCCAAAGGATGACTAGCGGGGGGGTAGGTGAAGCCGGGGAGCTGTTTTTT
CDR3 protein: CASSQRMTSGGVGEAGELFF
V gene: TRBV27
J gene: TRBJ2-2
clone size: many
D gene: TRBD2

CDR3 DNA: TGTGCCACCAGCCGGGAACCGGGACTACGGGGAGAGACCCAGTACTTC
CDR3 protein: CATSREPGLRGETQYF
V gene: TRBV15
J gene: TRBJ2-5
clone size: many
D gene: TRBD2

CDR3 DNA: TGTGCCAGCAGCTTGGGCCAGGGAAGCGATGAGCAGTTCTTC
CDR3 protein: CASSLGQGSDEQFF
V gene: TRBV11-2
J gene: TRBJ2-1
clone size: many
D gene: -